These 6 T cell receptor beta chains came from one sample sequenced in a study of neurological immune-mediated disorders. Using its own MiXCR run on the 5' RACE reads, TCRdb lists one record per CDR3 protein. The sample holds more than 70,000 distinct CDR3 sequences, roughly 10% seen once. Time point meaning: longitudinal time-point 1 (baseline). The material sequenced was PBMCs. The receptors were sampled from a man aged 25-40 years in good health.

The sample holds many counts of this clonotype. The chain employs TRBV20-1 and TRBJ1-3, with 8 bases fitting TRBD1. In germline, CDR1 is DFQATT, CDR2 SNEGSKA (reference sequence). The CDR3 has 14 residues. Unmatched junction bases numbered 6, after V lost 6 bases and J lost 2 bases. CDR3 in DNA: TGCAGTGCCGATGACAGGGGCCCTGGAAACACCATATATTTT. This gives the protein CSADDRGPGNTIYF.

The sample holds many counts of this clonotype. The V call is TRBV10-3, the J call TRBJ1-2, with D tentatively TRBD1 (6 bases). The CDR3 has 11 amino acids. Germline assignment: CDR1 ENHRY and CDR2 SYGVKD. The V end was cut by 2 bases, the J end by 8 bases, with 6 bases between. In nucleotides, the CDR3 is TGTGCCATCAGTGAGGGGGGCGGCTACACCTTC. This sequence encodes CAISEGGGYTF.

This clonotype was seen repeatedly, ten times or more. The chain couples TRBV5-5 to TRBJ2-3; TRBD2 is a possible D gene (6 bases). The V gene lost 1 base and the J gene lost 6 bases, with 15 bases spanning the gap. CDR1 is SGHKS and CDR2 is YYEKEE in the germline V gene (reference sequence). This CDR3 is 15 amino acids long. CDR3 amino acids: CASSLIMVAADTQYF. In DNA form, the CDR3 reads TGTGCCAGCAGCTTGATTATGGTAGCGGCGGATACGCAGTATTTT.

This clonotype was picked up many times. The chain has TRBV20-1 and TRBJ2-7, with TRBD1 identical over 9 bases. Germline values: CDR1 DFQATT, CDR2 SNEGSKA (reference sequence). The ends lost 5 bases at V and 5 bases at J; junction bases unmatched: 13. The CDR3 is 15 residues long. CDR3 bases: TGCAGTGCTCCCTCCGTCGGGACAGGGACAGACGAGCAGTACTTC. Residues: CSAPSVGTGTDEQYF.

V is TRBV10-2 and J is TRBJ1-5; TRBD1 matches 7 bases. This CDR3 has 15 residues. From germline, CDR1 is WSHSY and CDR2 SAAADI. With V trimmed by 8 bases and J by 11 bases, 18 bases remained unmatched. The DNA for the CDR3 is TGCGCCAGCCCAGGGGCCCACGGACAGGTCGGGGCCCAGCATTTT. This encodes CASPGAHGQVGAQHF.

This clonotype was picked up many times. The V and J genes are TRBV12-3 or TRBV12-4 and TRBJ2-2, with D uncertain. Trimming took 2 bases from V and 0 from J, leaving 7 bases between them. This CDR3 is 15 amino acids long. The CDR3 bases are TGTGCCAGCAGTTTACGGACGGCGAACACCGGGGAGCTGTTTTTT. Its protein product is CASSLRTANTGELFF.